These T cell receptor beta chains were read from a single sample in a study of T-cell memory formation after mild COVID-19. Using its own MiXCR run on the 5' RACE reads, TCRdb lists one record per CDR3 protein. The sample has about 350,000 distinct CDR3 sequences, roughly an eighth seen once; the top ten hold 20% to 25%. Sequenced material: PBMCs or a T cell subset sorted from them (not recorded which). These receptors were taken from a man aged 18-30 years who had mild COVID-19 (a few samples of this study predate the infection). Cell type and time point are not known. CDR3s include the opening cysteine and the closing phenylalanine or tryptophan. The D gene is left open where the match is weak. Where a row states a size, it is once, few, many or the class of an expanded clone; other rows omit it.

d_gene: NA
j_gene: TRBJ1-1
v_gene: TRBV24-1
abundance: few
CDR3aa: CATRTDTEAFF
CDR3nt: TGTGCCACCAGAACAGACACTGAAGCTTTCTTT

d_gene: NA
j_gene: TRBJ2-2
v_gene: TRBV24-1
abundance: few
CDR3aa: CATANPGGELFF
CDR3nt: TGTGCCACAGCCAATCCGGGCGGGGAGCTGTTTTTT

d_gene: TRBD2
j_gene: TRBJ2-3
v_gene: TRBV12-3/TRBV12-4
abundance: NA
CDR3aa: CASSSRQGTSGGAPDTQYF
CDR3nt: TGTGCCAGCAGTTCACGGCAGGGGACTAGCGGGGGGGCCCCAGATACGCAGTATTTT

d_gene: NA
j_gene: TRBJ2-1
v_gene: TRBV4-3
abundance: few
CDR3aa: CASSQEAGGNEQFF
CDR3nt: TGCGCCAGCAGCCAAGAGGCGGGTGGCAATGAGCAGTTCTTC

d_gene: TRBD1
j_gene: TRBJ1-6
v_gene: TRBV7-9
abundance: NA
CDR3aa: CASSWGQSFAPLHF
CDR3nt: TGTGCCAGCAGCTGGGGACAGAGCTTCGCACCCCTCCACTTT

d_gene: NA
j_gene: TRBJ2-3
v_gene: TRBV7-2
abundance: NA
CDR3aa: CASSSSITDTQYF
CDR3nt: TGTGCCAGCAGCTCAAGCATCACAGATACGCAGTATTTT

d_gene: NA
j_gene: TRBJ2-2
v_gene: TRBV6-2/TRBV6-3
abundance: many
CDR3aa: CASSPGRGLNGELFF
CDR3nt: TGTGCCAGCAGTCCCGGCCGGGGGCTTAACGGGGAGCTGTTTTTT

d_gene: NA
j_gene: TRBJ2-5
v_gene: TRBV12-3/TRBV12-4
abundance: NA
CDR3aa: CASSPSEKETQYF
CDR3nt: TGTGCCAGCAGCCCGAGTGAAAAAGAGACCCAGTACTTC

d_gene: NA
j_gene: TRBJ2-5
v_gene: TRBV9
abundance: NA
CDR3aa: CASGDGTQYF
CDR3nt: TGTGCCAGCGGTGATGGGACCCAGTACTTC

d_gene: TRBD2
j_gene: TRBJ2-1
v_gene: TRBV29-1
abundance: NA
CDR3aa: CSVARLAAGQGEQFF
CDR3nt: TGCAGCGTTGCCCGACTAGCGGCGGGTCAGGGTGAGCAGTTCTTC

d_gene: TRBD2
j_gene: TRBJ2-1
v_gene: TRBV4-1
abundance: many
CDR3aa: CASSQLSGLAGAASYNEQFF
CDR3nt: TGCGCCAGCAGCCAATTATCGGGACTAGCGGGGGCCGCCTCCTACAATGAGCAGTTCTTC

d_gene: TRBD2
j_gene: TRBJ2-1
v_gene: TRBV12-3/TRBV12-4
abundance: NA
CDR3aa: CASSLGSSGGADEQFF
CDR3nt: TGTGCCAGCAGTTTAGGTTCGAGCGGGGGGGCAGATGAGCAGTTCTTC

d_gene: TRBD1
j_gene: TRBJ1-6
v_gene: TRBV4-1
abundance: few
CDR3aa: CASSTLPTGENSPLHF
CDR3nt: TGCGCCAGCAGCACCCTTCCGACAGGGGAAAATTCACCCCTCCACTTT

d_gene: TRBD1
j_gene: TRBJ2-4
v_gene: TRBV20-1
abundance: few
CDR3aa: CSASDRGPGAKNIQYF
CDR3nt: TGCAGTGCTAGTGACAGGGGGCCGGGCGCCAAAAACATTCAGTACTTC

d_gene: TRBD2
j_gene: TRBJ2-3
v_gene: TRBV12-3/TRBV12-4
abundance: NA
CDR3aa: CASSTQGLASHF
CDR3nt: TGTGCCAGCAGTACCCAGGGACTAGCGTCGCATTTT

d_gene: NA
j_gene: TRBJ2-2
v_gene: TRBV4-3
abundance: many
CDR3aa: CASRQVAGSTGELFF
CDR3nt: TGCGCCAGCAGGCAGGTGGCGGGTTCGACCGGGGAGCTGTTTTTT

d_gene: NA
j_gene: TRBJ2-5
v_gene: TRBV5-1
abundance: many
CDR3aa: CASRPGTEETQYF
CDR3nt: TGCGCCAGCCGACCCGGGACGGAAGAGACCCAGTACTTC

d_gene: NA
j_gene: TRBJ1-1
v_gene: TRBV19
abundance: few
CDR3aa: CASSHTGIMNTEAFF
CDR3nt: TGTGCCAGTAGCCATACAGGGATCATGAACACTGAAGCTTTCTTT

d_gene: TRBD1
j_gene: TRBJ2-7
v_gene: TRBV6-1
abundance: NA
CDR3aa: CASFGDRGSYEQYF
CDR3nt: TGTGCCAGCTTTGGCGACAGGGGTTCGTACGAGCAGTACTTC

d_gene: TRBD1
j_gene: TRBJ2-3
v_gene: TRBV4-3
abundance: many
CDR3aa: CASSQDYDRAISTDTQYF
CDR3nt: TGCGCCAGCAGCCAAGATTACGACAGGGCAATTAGCACAGATACGCAGTATTTT

d_gene: NA
j_gene: TRBJ2-1
v_gene: TRBV7-9
abundance: many
CDR3aa: CASSFSGYNEQFF
CDR3nt: TGTGCCAGCAGTTTTAGCGGCTACAATGAGCAGTTCTTC

d_gene: NA
j_gene: TRBJ2-5
v_gene: TRBV15
abundance: NA
CDR3aa: CATSSRRGRGETQYF
CDR3nt: TGTGCCACCAGCAGCCGGCGGGGCCGAGGAGAGACCCAGTACTTC

d_gene: TRBD2
j_gene: TRBJ2-5
v_gene: TRBV7-2
abundance: few
CDR3aa: CASSFRAGVTPEETQYF
CDR3nt: TGTGCCAGCAGCTTTAGGGCGGGGGTAACGCCGGAGGAGACCCAGTACTTC

d_gene: TRBD2
j_gene: TRBJ2-7
v_gene: TRBV29-1
abundance: NA
CDR3aa: CSVPGGYDEQYF
CDR3nt: TGCAGCGTCCCGGGGGGGTATGACGAGCAGTACTTC

d_gene: NA
j_gene: TRBJ1-2
v_gene: TRBV4-3
abundance: few
CDR3aa: CASSQDIRGTNYGYTF
CDR3nt: TGCGCCAGCAGCCAAGATATAAGGGGGACTAACTATGGCTACACCTTC

d_gene: TRBD2
j_gene: TRBJ2-1
v_gene: TRBV4-3
abundance: many
CDR3aa: CASSPGGPEPHEQFF
CDR3nt: TGCGCCAGCAGCCCGGGGGGACCCGAGCCCCATGAGCAGTTCTTC

d_gene: NA
j_gene: TRBJ2-1
v_gene: TRBV5-1
abundance: NA
CDR3aa: CASRTGPGGLYNEQFF
CDR3nt: TGCGCCAGCAGAACCGGGCCCGGGGGCCTTTACAATGAGCAGTTCTTC

d_gene: NA
j_gene: TRBJ2-3
v_gene: TRBV12-3/TRBV12-4
abundance: many
CDR3aa: CASSAPSVDTQYF
CDR3nt: TGTGCCAGCAGTGCGCCCTCGGTAGATACGCAGTATTTT

d_gene: TRBD1
j_gene: TRBJ1-5
v_gene: TRBV5-8
abundance: few
CDR3aa: CASSPTGDWDQPQHF
CDR3nt: TGTGCCAGCAGTCCTACAGGGGATTGGGATCAGCCCCAGCATTTT

d_gene: NA
j_gene: TRBJ2-3
v_gene: TRBV5-1
abundance: NA
CDR3aa: CASRDQGSDTQYF
CDR3nt: TGCGCCAGCAGGGATCAGGGCTCAGATACGCAGTATTTT

d_gene: NA
j_gene: TRBJ2-2
v_gene: TRBV5-1
abundance: few
CDR3aa: CASNWDRATQANTGELFF
CDR3nt: TGCGCCAGCAACTGGGATCGTGCGACTCAGGCGAACACCGGGGAGCTGTTTTTT

d_gene: TRBD1
j_gene: TRBJ2-7
v_gene: TRBV7-9
abundance: NA
CDR3aa: CASSSTGGIYEQYF
CDR3nt: TGTGCCAGCAGCTCGACAGGGGGCATCTACGAGCAGTACTTC

d_gene: NA
j_gene: TRBJ2-1
v_gene: TRBV15
abundance: NA
CDR3aa: CATSRDVYQTGYNEQFF
CDR3nt: TGTGCCACCAGCAGAGACGTCTACCAGACCGGCTACAATGAGCAGTTCTTC